A single sample gave rise to the 31 T cell receptor beta chains below, sequenced in a study of glioma-infiltrating T cells after dendritic cell vaccination. Sample time point: after dendritic cell vaccination, including at tumor progression/relapse. Here immunoSEQ multiplex PCR was the method, and the copy in TCRdb shows in-frame clones only, minus some. The sample has some 58,000 clones, more than 75% seen once. The input for sequencing was blood, taken after dendritic cell vaccination. The receptor set was obtained from a human donor with glioblastoma.

This chain uses TRBV6-1 with TRBJ1-4, with unresolved D. Germline CDR1 and CDR2: MNHNS and SASEGT. There are 15 residues in the CDR3. V was trimmed by 2 bases and J by 1 base, leaving 8 bases between them. CDR3 sequence (DNA): TGTGCCAGCAGTGAAATGGCAGGAACTAATGAAAAACTGTTTTTT. Amino acids: CASSEMAGTNEKLFF.

This chain uses TRBV5-6 with TRBJ1-3; TRBD1 might be the D (5 bases). Germline assignment: CDR1 SGHDT and CDR2 YYEEEE. The CDR3 sequence is 14 residues long. V lost 2 bases to trimming and J lost 5 bases, with 11 bases between them. The CDR3 DNA is TGTGCCAGCAGCTTCCCCCAGGGTAGAAACACCATATATTTT. It is translated as CASSFPQGRNTIYF.

Worth noting for this clone: This CDR3 is also generated by other DNA sequences in the sample. The chain carries TRBV9 and TRBJ1-6, with D uncertain. The germline V gene encodes CDR1 SGDLS and CDR2 YYNGEE. Between the trimmed V and J ends, which lost 3 bases and 6 bases, there was a span of 16 bases. CDR3 length: 16 residues. CDR3 coding DNA: TGTGCCAGCAGCGGAGAAGGACTGGACCTTAATTCACCCCTCCACTTT. It encodes CASSGEGLDLNSPLHF.

The rearrangement joins TRBV4-1 to TRBJ1-1, with 8 bases lining up with TRBD1. J lost 1 base, V lost 5 bases, and 6 bases had no gene match. The CDR3 is 15 residues long. Germline V gene data show CDR1 as MGHRA and CDR2 as YSYEKL. The CDR3 DNA is TGCGCCAGCAGCTTCAGGGGGCAGAAGAACACTGAAGCTTTCTTT. This encodes CASSFRGQKNTEAFF.

V is TRBV2 and J is TRBJ1-2; 7 bases are shared with TRBD1. CDR3 length: 15 residues. Germline V gene lookup returns CDR1 SNHLY and CDR2 FYNNEI. V dropped 3 bases and J dropped 8; count of bases not matched to a gene: 12. The CDR3 DNA reads TGTGCCAGCAGTGACTCATTAGACAGGGTCGGAGGCTACACCTTC. Protein product: CASSDSLDRVGGYTF.

The chain recombines TRBV2 with TRBJ1-2, with 9 bases fitting TRBD1. Looked up from germline, CDR1 is SNHLY and CDR2 is FYNNEI. With 6 bases clipped from V and 3 bases from J, the junction kept 11 bases outside the gene matches. This CDR3 is 16 amino acids long. The CDR3 sequence: CASRVDRGDFDYGYTF. CDR3 bases: TGTGCCAGCAGGGTGGACAGGGGCGACTTCGACTATGGCTACACCTTC.

This rearrangement joins TRBV5-1 to TRBJ2-7; TRBD1 matches 9 bases. This CDR3 is 14 amino acids long. V shed 4 bases, J shed 0 bases, and the junction held 2 bases outside the gene matches. Per the germline V gene, CDR1 is SGHRS and CDR2 is YFSETQ. CDR3 DNA: TGCGCCAGCAGCGGGACAGGGACCTCCTACGAGCAGTACTTC. It specifies CASSGTGTSYEQYF. The full variable domain, its missing parts supplied by reference TRBV5-1 and TRBJ2-7, is KAGVTQTPRYLIKTRGQQVTLSCSPISGHRSVSWYQQTPGQGLQFLFEYFSETQRNKGNFPGRFSGRQFSNSRSEMNVSTLELGDSALYLCASSGTGTSYEQYFGPGTRLTVT.

The CDR3 nucleotides are TGTGCCAGCACCGGGTCTTCACCCACTGAAGCTTTCTTT. It yields the protein CASTGSSPTEAFF. The genes are TRBV9 and TRBJ1-1; D gene ambiguous. This CDR3 is built from 13 residues. Germline values: CDR1 SGDLS, CDR2 YYNGEE. Trimming removed 6 bases at V and 4 bases at J, with 13 bases between. Full variable domain (missing parts from reference TRBV9 and TRBJ1-1): DSGVTQTPKHLITATGQRVTLRCSPRSGDLSVYWYQQSLDQGLQFLIQYYNGEERAKGNILERFSAQQFPDLHSELNLSSLELGDSALYFCASTGSSPTEAFFGQGTRLTVV.

The chain has TRBV7-2 and TRBJ2-7, with TRBD2 matching over 9 bases. CDR3 length: 16 amino acids. CDR1 and CDR2 (germline): SGHTA, FQGNSA. V shed 5 bases and J 2 bases; nucleotides not matched to a gene: 10. Here the CDR3 reads CASSAEGTSRPYEQYF. In DNA form, the CDR3 reads TGTGCCAGCAGCGCAGAAGGGACTAGCCGACCCTACGAGCAGTACTTC.

This clone was counted only a few times. J is TRBJ2-3 and V is TRBV5-1, with TRBD2 matching 9 bases. The CDR3 contains 15 residues. V trimming: 2 bases; J trimming: 6 bases; junction bases outside the gene matches: 7. CDR1 and CDR2 from the germline V gene are SGHRS and YFSETQ. The CDR3, as DNA: TGCGCCAGCAGCTTTGTGCCTAGCGGGACCGATACGCAGTATTTT. Protein sequence: CASSFVPSGTDTQYF.

This clone was counted only a few times. This chain uses TRBV19 with TRBJ1-4, with D unresolved. Germline CDR1 and CDR2: LNHDA and SQIVND (reference sequence). The CDR3 consists of 12 residues. Trimming cost V 1 base and J 5 bases, with 2 bases left between them. CDR3 sequence: CASSIVNEKLFF. The CDR3 DNA sequence: TGTGCCAGTAGTATAGTAAATGAAAAACTGTTTTTT.

The rearrangement links TRBV28 to TRBJ2-5; TRBD1 might be the D (6 bases). Between the trimmed V and J ends, which lost 6 bases and 1 base, there was a span of 9 bases. The CDR3 is made up of 13 amino acids. Looked up from germline, CDR1 is MDHEN and CDR2 is SYDVKM. CDR3 in amino acids: CASRQGPQETQYF. The CDR3 coding sequence is TGTGCCAGCAGACAGGGCCCCCAAGAGACCCAGTACTTC.

This chain joins TRBV7-8 and TRBJ2-1; D remains ambiguous. The CDR3 consists of 15 residues. The V end lost 5 bases, the J end lost 1 base, and 12 bases lay between the germline ends. Germline V gives CDR1 SGHVS, CDR2 FQNEAQ. Here the CDR3 reads CASSPLRGSYNEQFF. The CDR3 coding sequence is TGTGCCAGCAGCCCGCTAAGAGGTTCCTACAATGAGCAGTTCTTC.

This clone occurred once. The chain recombines TRBV7-9 with TRBJ1-5, with no clear D. V dropped 3 bases and J dropped 4 bases, with 4 bases sitting between them. Germline loops: CDR1 SEHNR, CDR2 FQNEAQ (reference sequence). This CDR3 comprises 12 residues. The CDR3 loop is CASSFPNQPQHF. The CDR3 DNA is TGTGCCAGCAGCTTTCCTAATCAGCCCCAGCATTTT.

The V call is TRBV7-8, the J call TRBJ1-5, with a weak D call TRBD1 (6 bases). The length of the CDR3 is 16 residues. The V and J ends lost 1 base and 2 bases respectively, with 12 bases between them. CDR1 and CDR2 from the germline V gene are SGHVS and FQNEAQ. The CDR3: CASSLGSPGGNQPQHF. The CDR3 DNA follows: TGTGCCAGCAGCTTAGGGTCGCCAGGGGGCAATCAGCCCCAGCATTTT.

The V call is TRBV4-2, the J call TRBJ1-1; D remains unclear. The CDR3 is made up of 16 amino acids. From germline, CDR1 is LGHNA and CDR2 YNFKEQ. V was cut by 0 bases and J by 0 bases, with 11 bases left in between. The CDR3 nucleotides are TGTGCCAGCAGCCAAGAGAAAGGACTGATGAACACTGAAGCTTTCTTT. This codes for CASSQEKGLMNTEAFF.

This clone came up once. The V call is TRBV19, the J call TRBJ2-3, with unresolved D. Trimming removed 2 bases at V and 2 bases at J, with 11 bases between. Germline V gene lookup returns CDR1 LNHDA and CDR2 SQIVND (reference sequence). The CDR3 is 15 amino acids. CDR3 nucleotide sequence: TGTGCCAGTAGTATAACCCACAGCTCCACAGATACGCAGTATTTT. Translated, it gives CASSITHSSTDTQYF.

The rearrangement uses TRBV15 and TRBJ1-3; 7 nucleotides line up with TRBD1. The CDR3 length is 17 residues. Germline loops: CDR1 LNHNV, CDR2 YYDKDF (reference sequence). With V trimmed by 0 bases and J by 0 bases, 5 bases remained unmatched. The CDR3 is CATSRDIGGFSGNTIYF. Written as DNA, the CDR3 is TGTGCCACCAGCAGAGATATAGGGGGCTTCTCTGGAAACACCATATATTTT.

CDR3 sequence (DNA): TGCAGCGTTCACTCCTCGGGAACCGGGGAGCTGTTTTTT. Protein: CSVHSSGTGELFF. The chain joins TRBV29-1 to TRBJ2-2; a possible D gene is TRBD2 (5 bases). CDR1 SQVTM and CDR2 ANQGSEA come from the germline V gene. The V gene lost 5 bases and the J gene lost 5 bases, with 12 bases spanning the gap. The CDR3 consists of 13 residues.

The V call is TRBV14, the J call TRBJ1-1; D not resolved. CDR3 size: 13 residues. Between the trimmed V and J ends, which lost 1 base and 7 bases, there was a span of 10 bases. Germline CDR1 reads SGHDN; CDR2 reads FVKESK. The DNA for the CDR3 is TGTGCCAGCAGCCAAGGATTCGGCGGTGAAGCTTTCTTT. Translating gives CASSQGFGGEAFF.

This chain connects TRBV6-5 to TRBJ2-3; D call uncertain. The length of the CDR3 is 13 residues. V gave up 0 bases and J gave up 6 bases, with 7 bases separating them. Germline V gene sequence: CDR1 MNHEY, CDR2 SVGAGI. As DNA, the CDR3 is TGTGCCAGCAGTTACTCTCTCCTGGATACGCAGTATTTT. Its protein product is CASSYSLLDTQYF.

V and J are TRBV5-6 and TRBJ2-3, with 16 bases that match TRBD2. This CDR3 has 17 residues. The V and J ends lost 1 base and 4 bases, in that order; junction bases with no gene match: 3. CDR1 and CDR2 from the germline V gene are SGHDT and YYEEEE. In DNA, the CDR3 is TGTGCCAGCAGCTTGCAAGGGACTAGCGGGGGGGCAGATACGCAGTATTTT. This codes for CASSLQGTSGGADTQYF.

This clone was counted between two and nine times. The chain combines TRBV15 with TRBJ2-2, with D possibly being TRBD1 (5 bases). The CDR3 is 14 amino acids. Trimming left V 0 bases short and J 8 bases short, with 10 bases between. Germline CDR1 LNHNV, CDR2 YYDKDF (reference sequence). In DNA, the CDR3 is TGTGCCACCAGCAGAGATAGACAGATGGGGGAGCTGTTTTTT. This gives the protein CATSRDRQMGELFF.

The chain recombines TRBV2 with TRBJ1-1, with 8 positions matching TRBD1. This CDR3 region has 13 residues. CDR1 SNHLY and CDR2 FYNNEI come from the germline V gene. The junction had 5 bases not matched to a gene; V was cut back by 5 bases and J by 6 bases. CDR3 amino acids: CASSRTGIPEAFF. CDR3 DNA: TGTGCCAGCAGTAGGACAGGGATCCCTGAAGCTTTCTTT. The whole variable domain, remainder taken from reference TRBV2 and TRBJ1-1, is EPEVTQTPSHQVTQMGQEVILRCVPISNHLYFYWYRQILGQKVEFLVSFYNNEISEKSEIFDDQFSVERPDGSNFTLKIRSTKLEDSAMYFCASSRTGIPEAFFGQGTRLTVV.

The rearrangement joins TRBV5-4 to TRBJ2-7; tentative D call: TRBD2 (6 bases). This CDR3 comprises 15 residues. In germline, CDR1 is SGHNT, CDR2 YYREEE (reference sequence). Trimming took off 0 bases at V and 3 bases at J, with 13 bases between the two ends. The CDR3 protein is CASSLDGAAGYEQYF. CDR3 sequence (DNA): TGTGCCAGCAGCTTGGATGGAGCAGCGGGCTACGAGCAGTACTTC.

With respect to this clone: The germline gene is not matched at one end of the junction; a read error may be the cause. The rearrangement joins TRBV7-3 to TRBJ2-5, with 8 bases aligning to TRBD2. Germline lookup yields CDR1 SGHTA and CDR2 FQGTGA. The CDR3 consists of 15 residues. CDR3 region: CAGSLRAGGRETQYF. CDR3 nucleotides: TGTGCCGGCAGCTTAAGGGCGGGGGGAAGAGAGACCCAGTACTTC.

V is TRBV2 and J is TRBJ1-2, with TRBD1 matching 9 bases. V lost 8 bases to trimming and J lost 2 bases; unmatched junction nucleotides: 3. Germline V gene data show CDR1 as SNHLY and CDR2 as FYNNEI. This CDR3 spans 13 amino acids. The CDR3 region has the DNA TGTGCCAGCGAAGGGACAGGGAACTATGGCTACACCTTC. Translating it yields CASEGTGNYGYTF. The full variable domain, its missing parts supplied by reference TRBV2 and TRBJ1-2, is EPEVTQTPSHQVTQMGQEVILRCVPISNHLYFYWYRQILGQKVEFLVSFYNNEISEKSEIFDDQFSVERPDGSNFTLKIRSTKLEDSAMYFCASEGTGNYGYTFGSGTRLTVV.

The chain has TRBV4-1 and TRBJ1-5, with a weak D call TRBD1 (5 bases). The germline CDR1 and CDR2 sequences are MGHRA and YSYEKL. The CDR3 has 18 residues. Trimming shortened V by 1 base and J by 4 bases, and 20 bases separated the two germline ends. In DNA form, the CDR3 reads TGCGCCAGCAGCCAAGCGAACTCCCCGGGGGACTCTAATCAGCCCCAGCATTTT. Its translation: CASSQANSPGDSNQPQHF.

This chain uses TRBV30 with TRBJ1-6; D perhaps matches TRBD1 (5 bases). Germline CDR1 reads GTSNPN; CDR2 reads SVGIG (reference sequence). The CDR3 covers 15 residues. V was trimmed by 0 bases and J by 4 bases, leaving 10 bases between them. For the CDR3, the DNA is TGTGCCTGGAGTGTCCCCCGACAGTATAATTCACCCCTCCACTTT. As protein: CAWSVPRQYNSPLHF.

This chain connects TRBV11-2 to TRBJ2-7; TRBD1 matches at 7 bases. The CDR3 is made up of 16 amino acids. The ends lost 4 bases at V and 0 bases at J; junction bases unmatched: 9. Germline CDR1 reads SGHAT; CDR2 reads FQNNGV. The CDR3 DNA reads as TGTGCCAGCAGCTCCCCTCCCAGGGACAGCTCCTACGAGCAGTACTTC. Its translation: CASSSPPRDSSYEQYF.

The chain has TRBV6-5 and TRBJ2-6; a possible D gene is TRBD2 (5 bases). V shed 5 bases and J shed 4 bases, with 9 bases lying between them. Germline values: CDR1 MNHEY, CDR2 SVGAGI. The CDR3 has 14 residues. The CDR3 sequence is CASSPRGGANVLTF. CDR3 DNA: TGTGCCAGCAGTCCCCGAGGGGGGGCCAACGTCCTGACTTTC.